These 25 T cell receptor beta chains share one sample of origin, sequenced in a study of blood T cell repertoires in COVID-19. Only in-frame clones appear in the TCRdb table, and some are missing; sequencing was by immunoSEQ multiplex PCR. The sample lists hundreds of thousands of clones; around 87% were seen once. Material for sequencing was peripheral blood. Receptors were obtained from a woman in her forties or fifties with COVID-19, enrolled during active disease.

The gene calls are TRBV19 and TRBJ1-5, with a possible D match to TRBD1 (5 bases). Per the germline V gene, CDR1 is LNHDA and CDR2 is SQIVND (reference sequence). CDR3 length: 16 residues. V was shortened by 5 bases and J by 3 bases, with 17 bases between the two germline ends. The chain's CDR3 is CASSGQGLSSNQPQHF. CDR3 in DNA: TGTGCCAGTAGTGGCCAGGGTTTGTCTTCCAATCAGCCCCAGCATTTT. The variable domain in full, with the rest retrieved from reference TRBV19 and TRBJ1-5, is DGGITQSPKYLFRKEGQNVTLSCEQNLNHDAMYWYRQDPGQGLRLIYYSQIVNDFQKGDIAEGYSVSREKKESFPLTVTSAQKNPTAFYLCASSGQGLSSNQPQHFGDGTRLSIL.

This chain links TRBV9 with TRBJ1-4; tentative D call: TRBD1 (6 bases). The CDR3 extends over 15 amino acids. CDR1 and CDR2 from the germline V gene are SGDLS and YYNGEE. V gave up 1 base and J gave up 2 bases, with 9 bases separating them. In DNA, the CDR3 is TGTGCCAGCAGCGTACAGGGGACGACTAATGAAAAACTGTTTTTT. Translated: CASSVQGTTNEKLFF.

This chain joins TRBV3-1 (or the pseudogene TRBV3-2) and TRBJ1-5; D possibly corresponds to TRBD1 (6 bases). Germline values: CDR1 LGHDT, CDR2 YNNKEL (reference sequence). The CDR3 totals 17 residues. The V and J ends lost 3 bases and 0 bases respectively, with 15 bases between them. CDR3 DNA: TGTGCCAGCAGCCAGACACGGACAGTCTATAGCAATCAGCCCCAGCATTTT. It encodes CASSQTRTVYSNQPQHF.

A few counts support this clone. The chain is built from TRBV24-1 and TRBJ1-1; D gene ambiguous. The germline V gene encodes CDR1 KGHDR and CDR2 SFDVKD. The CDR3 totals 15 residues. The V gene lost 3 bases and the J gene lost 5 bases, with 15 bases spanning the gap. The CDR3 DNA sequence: TGTGCCACCAGTGATGTTAAGGGAGGGTTGACTGAAGCTTTCTTT. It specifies CATSDVKGGLTEAFF.

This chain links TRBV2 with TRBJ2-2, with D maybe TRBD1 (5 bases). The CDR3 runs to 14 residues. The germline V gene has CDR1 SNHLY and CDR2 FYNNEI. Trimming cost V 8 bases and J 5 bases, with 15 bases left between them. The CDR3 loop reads CASWYQGDTGELFF. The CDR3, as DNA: TGTGCCAGCTGGTACCAGGGTGATACCGGGGAGCTGTTTTTT.

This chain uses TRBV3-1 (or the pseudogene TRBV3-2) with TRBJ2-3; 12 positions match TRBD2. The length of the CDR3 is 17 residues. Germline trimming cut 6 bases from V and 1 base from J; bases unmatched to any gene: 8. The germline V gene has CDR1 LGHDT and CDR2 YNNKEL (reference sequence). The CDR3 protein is CASRSTSGRLGTDTQYF. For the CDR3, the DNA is TGTGCCAGCAGATCGACTAGCGGGAGACTCGGCACAGATACGCAGTATTTT.

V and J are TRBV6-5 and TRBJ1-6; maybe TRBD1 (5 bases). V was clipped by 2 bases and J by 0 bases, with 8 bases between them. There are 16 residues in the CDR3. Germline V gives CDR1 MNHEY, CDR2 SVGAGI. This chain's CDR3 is CASSYDSSSYNSPLHF. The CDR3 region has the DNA TGTGCCAGCAGTTACGACAGCAGCTCCTATAATTCACCCCTCCACTTT.

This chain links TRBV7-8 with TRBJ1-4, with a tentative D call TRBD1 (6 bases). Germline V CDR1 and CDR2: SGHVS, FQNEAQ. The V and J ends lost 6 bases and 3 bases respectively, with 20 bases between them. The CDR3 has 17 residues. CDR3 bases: TGTGCCAGCAGACGCCTCGGTGAGGGGGTTGCTAATGAAAAACTGTTTTTT. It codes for CASRRLGEGVANEKLFF.

CDR3 nucleotide sequence: TGTGCCAGCAGCTTAGCGGGAGTTCAAGATACGCAGTATTTT. Its protein product is CASSLAGVQDTQYF. The chain employs TRBV7-9 and TRBJ2-3, with D perhaps matching TRBD2 (5 bases). Germline assignment: CDR1 SEHNR and CDR2 FQNEAQ (reference sequence). This CDR3 comprises 14 residues. Between the trimmed V and J ends, which lost 0 bases and 5 bases, there was a span of 9 bases.

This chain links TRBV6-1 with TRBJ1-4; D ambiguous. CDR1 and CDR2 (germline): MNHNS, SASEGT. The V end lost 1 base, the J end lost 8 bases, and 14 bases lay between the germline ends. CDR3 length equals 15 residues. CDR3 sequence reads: CASSEVRLLPEKLFF. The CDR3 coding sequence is TGTGCCAGCAGTGAAGTGAGGCTACTTCCCGAAAAACTGTTTTTT.

CDR3 sequence (DNA): TGTGCCAGCTCATCGTCAGGGTTTGGCACCGGGGAGCTGTTTTTT. This translates into CASSSSGFGTGELFF. The chain links TRBV18 to TRBJ2-2, with a possible D match to TRBD1 (5 bases). The V and J ends lost 5 bases and 4 bases respectively, with 14 bases between them. This CDR3 region has 15 residues. Germline lookup yields CDR1 KGHSH and CDR2 LQKENI. The whole variable domain, remainder taken from reference TRBV18 and TRBJ2-2, is NAGVMQNPRHLVRRRGQEARLRCSPMKGHSHVYWYRQLPEEGLKFMVYLQKENIIDESGMPKERFSAEFPKEGPSILRIQQVVRGDSAAYFCASSSSGFGTGELFFGEGSRLTVL.

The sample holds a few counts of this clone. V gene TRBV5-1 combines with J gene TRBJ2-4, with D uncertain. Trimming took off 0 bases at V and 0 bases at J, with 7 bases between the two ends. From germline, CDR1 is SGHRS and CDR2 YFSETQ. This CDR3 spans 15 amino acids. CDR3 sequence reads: CASSLGLIAKNIQYF. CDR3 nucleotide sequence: TGCGCCAGCAGCTTGGGGCTGATAGCCAAAAACATTCAGTACTTC.

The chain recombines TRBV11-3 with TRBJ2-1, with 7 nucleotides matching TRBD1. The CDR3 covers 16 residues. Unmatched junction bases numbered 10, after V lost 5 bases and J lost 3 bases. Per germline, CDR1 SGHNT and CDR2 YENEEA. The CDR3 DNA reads TGTGCCAGCAGCAGAGAGGCAGGGACAGACTACAATGAGCAGTTCTTC. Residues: CASSREAGTDYNEQFF.

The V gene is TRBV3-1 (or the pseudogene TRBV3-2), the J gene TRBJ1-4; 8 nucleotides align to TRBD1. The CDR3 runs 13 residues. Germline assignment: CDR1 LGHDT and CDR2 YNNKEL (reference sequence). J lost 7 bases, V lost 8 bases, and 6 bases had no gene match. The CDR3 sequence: CASGSGTGEKLFF. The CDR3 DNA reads TGTGCCAGCGGATCAGGGACAGGTGAAAAACTGTTTTTT.

In DNA form, the CDR3 reads TGTGCCAGCAGCTTGGCGGGTTTCTATGGCTACACCTTC. Protein sequence: CASSLAGFYGYTF. The chain uses TRBV5-6 and TRBJ1-2; D uncertain. V lost 0 bases and J lost 4, with 7 bases in between. Germline loops: CDR1 SGHDT, CDR2 YYEEEE. The CDR3 has 13 residues.

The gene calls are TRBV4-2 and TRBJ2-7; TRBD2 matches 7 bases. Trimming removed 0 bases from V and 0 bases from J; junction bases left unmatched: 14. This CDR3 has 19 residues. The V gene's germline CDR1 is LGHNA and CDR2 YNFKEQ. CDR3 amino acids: CASSQEGPRRAGDSYEQYF. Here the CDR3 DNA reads TGTGCCAGCAGCCAAGAAGGGCCACGAAGGGCGGGGGACTCCTACGAGCAGTACTTC.

The CDR3 region is CASSVGSSGSHEQYF. DNA of the CDR3: TGTGCCAGCAGCGTAGGTTCTAGCGGGAGCCACGAGCAGTACTTC. The chain employs TRBV9 and TRBJ2-7; 10 bases are shared with TRBD2. Trimming at V came to 0 bases and at J to 5 bases, leaving 5 bases not matched to a gene. Germline V gene lookup returns CDR1 SGDLS and CDR2 YYNGEE. The CDR3 spans 15 residues.

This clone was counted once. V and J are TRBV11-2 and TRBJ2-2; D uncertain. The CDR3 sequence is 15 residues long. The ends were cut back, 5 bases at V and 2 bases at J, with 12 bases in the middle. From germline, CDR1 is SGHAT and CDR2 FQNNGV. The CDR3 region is CASSQRYGNTGELFF. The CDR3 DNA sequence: TGTGCCAGCAGCCAACGATATGGCAACACCGGGGAGCTGTTTTTT.

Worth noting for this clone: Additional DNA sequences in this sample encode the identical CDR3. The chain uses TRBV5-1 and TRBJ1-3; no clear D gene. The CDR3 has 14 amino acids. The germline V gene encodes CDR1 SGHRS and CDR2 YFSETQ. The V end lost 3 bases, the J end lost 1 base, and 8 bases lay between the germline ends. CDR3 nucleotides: TGCGCCAGCAGCTCGGGAGGTTCTGGAAACACCATATATTTT. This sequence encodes CASSSGGSGNTIYF.

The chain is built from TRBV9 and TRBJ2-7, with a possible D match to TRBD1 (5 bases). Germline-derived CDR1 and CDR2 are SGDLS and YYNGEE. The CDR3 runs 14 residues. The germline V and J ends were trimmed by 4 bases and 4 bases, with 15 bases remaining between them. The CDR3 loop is CASSLFIDSYEQYF. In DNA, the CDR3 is TGTGCCAGCAGCCTATTCATAGACAGTTACGAGCAGTACTTC.

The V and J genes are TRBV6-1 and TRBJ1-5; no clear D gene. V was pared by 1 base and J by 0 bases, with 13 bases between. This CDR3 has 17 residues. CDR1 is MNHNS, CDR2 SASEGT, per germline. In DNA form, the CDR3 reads TGTGCCAGCAGTGAAGGGACTCACGCTTTTAGCAATCAGCCCCAGCATTTT. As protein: CASSEGTHAFSNQPQHF.

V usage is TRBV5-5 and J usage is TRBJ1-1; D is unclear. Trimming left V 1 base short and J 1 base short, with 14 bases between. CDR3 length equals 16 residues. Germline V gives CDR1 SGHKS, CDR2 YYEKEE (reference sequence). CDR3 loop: CASSLLSERRNTEAFF. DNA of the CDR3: TGTGCCAGCAGCTTGCTTTCCGAGCGAAGGAACACTGAAGCTTTCTTT.

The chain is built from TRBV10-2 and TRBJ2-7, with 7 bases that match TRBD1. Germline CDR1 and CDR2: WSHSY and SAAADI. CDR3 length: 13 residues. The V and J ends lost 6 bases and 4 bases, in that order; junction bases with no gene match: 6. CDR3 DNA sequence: TGCGCCAGCAGCCGGGACAGCCAATACGAGCAGTACTTC. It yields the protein CASSRDSQYEQYF.

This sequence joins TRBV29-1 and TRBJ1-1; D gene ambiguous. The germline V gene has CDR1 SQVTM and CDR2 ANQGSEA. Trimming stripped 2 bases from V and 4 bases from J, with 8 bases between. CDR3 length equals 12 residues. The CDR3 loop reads CSVELTGTEAFF. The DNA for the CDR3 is TGCAGCGTTGAATTGACGGGCACTGAAGCTTTCTTT.

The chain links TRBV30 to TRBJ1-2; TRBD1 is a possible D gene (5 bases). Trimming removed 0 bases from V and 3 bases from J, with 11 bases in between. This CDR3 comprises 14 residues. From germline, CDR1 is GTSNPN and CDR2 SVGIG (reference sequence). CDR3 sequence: CAWSVVWGDYGYTF. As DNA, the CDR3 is TGTGCCTGGAGTGTAGTTTGGGGCGACTATGGCTACACCTTC.